The T cell receptor (beta chain) under discussion was sequenced for a study of OX40 agonist ivuxolimab in advanced cancers. Study background: Cancers in dose escalation were hepatocellular, melanoma, renal cell and head and neck. There were three patients with partial responses, one having hepatocellular carcinoma and two cutaneous melanoma. Findings of the study overall: CD8+ T cells (on average) carried more expanded clones than CD4+ T cells.

Regarding this clone: Its antigen is undetermined.

Only in-frame clones appear in the TCRdb table, and some are missing; sequencing was by immunoSEQ multiplex PCR. The sample holds roughly 73,000 clones, 88% seen once. The specimen comprised CD4+ or CD8+ T cells sorted from blood, sampled in a trial of the OX40 agonist ivuxolimab. The origin of this receptor is an adult with an advanced solid tumor such as melanoma, head and neck, liver or kidney cancer.

CDR3 sequence (DNA): TGCGCCAGCAGCTTATGGACTAGCGGGAGAACGAACACCGGGGAGCTGTTTTTT. It encodes CASSLWTSGRTNTGELFF. The chain recombines TRBV4-1 with TRBJ2-2; 13 bases agree with TRBD2. There are 18 residues in the CDR3. With V trimmed by 5 bases and J by 0 bases, 6 bases remained unmatched. The germline CDR1 and CDR2 sequences are MGHRA and YSYEKL.